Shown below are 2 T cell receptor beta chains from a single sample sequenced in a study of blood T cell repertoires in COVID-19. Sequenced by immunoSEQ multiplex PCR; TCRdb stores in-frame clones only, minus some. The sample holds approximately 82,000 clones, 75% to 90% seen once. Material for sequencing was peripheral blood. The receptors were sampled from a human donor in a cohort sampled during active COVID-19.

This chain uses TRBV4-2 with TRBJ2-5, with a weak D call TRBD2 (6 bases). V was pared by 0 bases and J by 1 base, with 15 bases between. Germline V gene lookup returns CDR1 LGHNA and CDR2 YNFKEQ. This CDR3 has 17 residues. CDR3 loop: CASSQDLGGDLQETQYF. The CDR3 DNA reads TGTGCCAGCAGCCAAGATCTAGGAGGGGACCTCCAAGAGACCCAGTACTTC.

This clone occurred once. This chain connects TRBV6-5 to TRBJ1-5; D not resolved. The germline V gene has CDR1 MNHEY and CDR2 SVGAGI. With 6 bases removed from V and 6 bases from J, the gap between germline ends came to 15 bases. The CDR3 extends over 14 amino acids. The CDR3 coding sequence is TGTGCCAGCAGGGAGGGAGTGGGCGCTCAGCCCCAGCATTTT. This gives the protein CASREGVGAQPQHF.